Sequencing of this T cell receptor (beta chain) was carried out in a study of T cell responses to AZD1222 COVID-19 vaccine. Findings of the study overall: Within unmutated variant regions lay the reported targets of nearly half of spike-specific TCRs. Among vaccine-associated CD4 TCRs, coverage spanned spike, with dominance at 160-218 and 743-854. Clonal diversity was possibly underestimated, and white British individuals and females predominated among donors. Seropositive AZD1222 recipients at baseline numbered only five or six.

Measured with immunoSEQ multiplex PCR; TCRdb has only the in-frame clones, and not every one. This sample carries roughly 80,000 clones, roughly 90% of them seen once, and the ten largest clones take 4% to 5.5%. About this clone: The antigen is unknown.

Germline V CDR1 and CDR2: LGHNA, YSLEER. V gave up 1 base and J gave up 4 bases; unmatched junction bases: 0. The CDR3 loop spans 16 amino acids. The clonotype comes from an adult in good health. The chain is built from TRBV4-3 and TRBJ2-2; 13 positions agree with TRBD2. Here the sequenced sample was peripheral blood, taken on day 0 of MenACWY control vaccination. The CDR3 is CASSQGLAGGTGELFF. CDR3 in DNA: TGCGCCAGCAGCCAAGGACTAGCGGGAGGCACCGGGGAGCTGTTTTTT.